The clone carrying this TCR beta chain came up once. This may arise from a read error, as a much more abundant clone is one base away. The data are from a study of T cells in Graves' hyperthyroidism and ophthalmopathy. This CDR3 is 12 amino acids long. Germline V gene data show CDR1 as KGHSH and CDR2 as LQKENI. V lost 10 bases and J 4 bases, leaving 13 bases between the germline ends. Amplified TCR beta CDR3 regions derived from RNA transcripts. HTBI primers drove first-round RT-PCR of the TCR CDR3. TCRdb analysed the multiplex PCR reads with MiXCR anew, one entry per CDR3 protein. The sample has about 280,000 distinct CDR3 sequences; 25% are singletons. Patients aged 18 to 65 had newly diagnosed hyperthyroidism of under 2 months' duration.

The TCR originated in a man aged 35 to 55 with Graves' hyperthyroidism that later progressed to Graves' ophthalmopathy. Sequencing was carried out using blood. The V call is TRBV18, the J call TRBJ1-1; D is ambiguous. CDR3 nucleotides: TGTGCCATCCTCCCTCGAGGCACTGAAGCTTTCTTT. Its protein is CAILPRGTEAFF.